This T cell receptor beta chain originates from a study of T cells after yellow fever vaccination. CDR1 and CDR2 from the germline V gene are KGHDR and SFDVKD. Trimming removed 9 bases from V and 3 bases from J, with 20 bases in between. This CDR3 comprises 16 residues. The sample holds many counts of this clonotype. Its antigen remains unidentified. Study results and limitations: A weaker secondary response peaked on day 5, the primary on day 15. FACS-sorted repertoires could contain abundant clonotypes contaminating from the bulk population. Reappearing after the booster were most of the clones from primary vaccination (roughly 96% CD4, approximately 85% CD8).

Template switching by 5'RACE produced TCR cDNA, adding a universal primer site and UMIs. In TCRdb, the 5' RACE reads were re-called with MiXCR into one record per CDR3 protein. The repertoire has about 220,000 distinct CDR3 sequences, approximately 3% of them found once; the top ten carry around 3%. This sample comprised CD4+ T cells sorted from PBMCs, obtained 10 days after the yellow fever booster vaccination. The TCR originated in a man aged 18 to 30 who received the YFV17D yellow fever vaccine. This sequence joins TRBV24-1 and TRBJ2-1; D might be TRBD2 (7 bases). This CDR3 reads CATAPGGGANYNEQFF. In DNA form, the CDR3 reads TGTGCCACCGCTCCCGGTGGGGGGGCGAACTACAATGAGCAGTTCTTC.